What follows describes a single T cell receptor beta chain. The data were obtained in a study of control samples from healthy donors and cancer patients. With 5 bases clipped from V and 0 bases from J, the junction kept 7 bases outside the gene matches. The length of the CDR3 is 14 residues. Per the germline V gene, CDR1 is SQVTM and CDR2 is ANQGSEA. Produced via immunoSEQ multiplex PCR; TCRdb's table is partial and in-frame only. The table lists fewer than 250,000 clones. The sequenced material came from blood. The V call is TRBV29-1, the J call TRBJ2-7; 7 nucleotides line up with TRBD1. The receptor's source is a woman in her twenties or thirties in good health. CDR3 coding DNA: TGCAGCGTTTGGTTAGACAGGGTCTCCTACGAGCAGTACTTC. Translating gives CSVWLDRVSYEQYF.